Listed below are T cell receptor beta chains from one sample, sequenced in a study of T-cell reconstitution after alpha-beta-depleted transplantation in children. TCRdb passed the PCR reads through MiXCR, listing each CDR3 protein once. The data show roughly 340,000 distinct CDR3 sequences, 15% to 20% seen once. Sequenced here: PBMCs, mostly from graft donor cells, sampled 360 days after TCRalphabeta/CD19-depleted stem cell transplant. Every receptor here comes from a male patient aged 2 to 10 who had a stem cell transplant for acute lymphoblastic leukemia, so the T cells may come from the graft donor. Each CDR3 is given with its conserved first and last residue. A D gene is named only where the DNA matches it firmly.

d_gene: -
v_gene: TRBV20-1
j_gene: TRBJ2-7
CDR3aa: CSASVGDYEQYF

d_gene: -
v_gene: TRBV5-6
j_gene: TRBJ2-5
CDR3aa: CASSLGATRETQYF

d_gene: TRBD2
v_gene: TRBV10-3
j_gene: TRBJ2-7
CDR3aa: CAIRNSGRGAQYF

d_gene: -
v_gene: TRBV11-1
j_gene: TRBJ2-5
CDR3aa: CASSLARDGDSLQETQYF

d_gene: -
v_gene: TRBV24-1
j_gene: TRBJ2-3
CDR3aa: CATSDNGRRGNAADTQYF

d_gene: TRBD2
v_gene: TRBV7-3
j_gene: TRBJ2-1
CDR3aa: CASSQTSGRRNEQFF

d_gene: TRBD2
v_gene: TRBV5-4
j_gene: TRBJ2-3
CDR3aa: CASSFGFILAGGDLRGTDTQYF

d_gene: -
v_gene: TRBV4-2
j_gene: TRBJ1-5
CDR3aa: CASSQARHYYSNQPQHF

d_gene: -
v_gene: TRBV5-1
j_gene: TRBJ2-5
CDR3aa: CASSLATGQETQYF

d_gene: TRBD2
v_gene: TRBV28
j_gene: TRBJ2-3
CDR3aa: CASSLRLAGGPDTQYF

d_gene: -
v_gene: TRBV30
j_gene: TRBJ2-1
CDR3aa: CAWSGANHEQFF

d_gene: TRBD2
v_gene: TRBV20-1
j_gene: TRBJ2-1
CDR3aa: CSARTSGSYNEQFF

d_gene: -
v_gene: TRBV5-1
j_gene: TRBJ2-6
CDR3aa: CASSRGAGANVLTF

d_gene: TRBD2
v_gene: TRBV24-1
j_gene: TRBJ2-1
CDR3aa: CATSDPSGRVPEQFF

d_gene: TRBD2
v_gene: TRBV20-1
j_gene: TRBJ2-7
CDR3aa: CSARDFLSSGSYEQYF

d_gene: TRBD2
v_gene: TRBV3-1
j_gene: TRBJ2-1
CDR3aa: CASSLSGLAVYNEQFF

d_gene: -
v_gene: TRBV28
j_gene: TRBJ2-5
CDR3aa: CASSFGYTAQETQYF

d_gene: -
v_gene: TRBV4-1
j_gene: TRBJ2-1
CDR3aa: CASSQDQGAGGSSYNEQFF

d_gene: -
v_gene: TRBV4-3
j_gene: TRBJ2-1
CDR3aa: CASSQDHTGSGNEQFF

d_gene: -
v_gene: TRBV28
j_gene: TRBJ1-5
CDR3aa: CASSSDRLRRKQPQHF

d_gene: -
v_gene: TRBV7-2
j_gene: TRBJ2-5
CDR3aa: CASSLAASRLWETQYF

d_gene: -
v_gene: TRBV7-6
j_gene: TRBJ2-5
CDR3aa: CASSPLTETQYF

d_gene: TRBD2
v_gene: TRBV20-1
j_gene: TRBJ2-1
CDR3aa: CSAVDRTSGYNEQFF

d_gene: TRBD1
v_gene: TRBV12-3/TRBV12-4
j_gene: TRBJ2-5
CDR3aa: CASSLALRDRQETQYF

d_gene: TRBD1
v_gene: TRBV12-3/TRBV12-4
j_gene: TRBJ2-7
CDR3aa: CASSLGPGQGLQEQYF

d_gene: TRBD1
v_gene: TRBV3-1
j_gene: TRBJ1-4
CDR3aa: CAFSLTGGGYRAANEKLFF

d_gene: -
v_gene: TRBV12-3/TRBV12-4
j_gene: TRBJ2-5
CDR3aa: CASSVSWGRETQYF

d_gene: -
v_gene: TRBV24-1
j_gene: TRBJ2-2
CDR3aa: CATSDHLRPGELFF

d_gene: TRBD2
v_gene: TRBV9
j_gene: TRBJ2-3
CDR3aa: CASSGGSHREGFTDTQYF

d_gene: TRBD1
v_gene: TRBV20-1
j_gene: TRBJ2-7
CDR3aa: CSAREGTGIYEQYF

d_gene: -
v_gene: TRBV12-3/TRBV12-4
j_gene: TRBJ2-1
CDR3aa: CASTKIDRNNEQFF

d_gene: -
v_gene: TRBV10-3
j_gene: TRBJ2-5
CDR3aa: CAISEGRRGQETQYF

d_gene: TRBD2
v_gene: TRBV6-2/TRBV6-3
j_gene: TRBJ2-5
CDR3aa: CASSRRPLAGQETQYF

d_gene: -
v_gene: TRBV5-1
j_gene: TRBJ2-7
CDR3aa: CASSVAGAGDYEQYF

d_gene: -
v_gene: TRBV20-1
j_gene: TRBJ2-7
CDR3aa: CSATLESGYEQYF

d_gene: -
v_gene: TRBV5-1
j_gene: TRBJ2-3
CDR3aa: CASSLGGRSSTDTQYF

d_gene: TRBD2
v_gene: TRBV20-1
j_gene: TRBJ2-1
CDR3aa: CSARGASGRTYNEQFF

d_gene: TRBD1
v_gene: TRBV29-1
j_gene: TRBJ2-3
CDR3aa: CSVGPGTGSTDTQYF

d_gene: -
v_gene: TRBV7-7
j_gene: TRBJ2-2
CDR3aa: CASSSTPGPPTTGELFF

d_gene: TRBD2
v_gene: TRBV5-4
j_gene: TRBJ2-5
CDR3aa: CASSLGLAGGSETQYF

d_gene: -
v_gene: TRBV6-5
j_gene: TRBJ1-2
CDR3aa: CASSYSAANYGYTF

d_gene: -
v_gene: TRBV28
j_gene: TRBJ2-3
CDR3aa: CASWGADTQYF

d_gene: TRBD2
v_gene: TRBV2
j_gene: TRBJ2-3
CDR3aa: CASSDQREAVTDTQYF

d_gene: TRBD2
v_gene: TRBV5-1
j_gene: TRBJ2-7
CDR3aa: CASSLVRGGSYEQYF

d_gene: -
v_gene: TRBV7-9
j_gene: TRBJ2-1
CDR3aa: CASSFRGGGEQFF

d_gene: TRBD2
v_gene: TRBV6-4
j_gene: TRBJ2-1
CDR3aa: CASITKGLAELRYNEQFF

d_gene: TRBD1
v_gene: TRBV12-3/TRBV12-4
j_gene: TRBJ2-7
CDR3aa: CASSFPGQGIYEQYF

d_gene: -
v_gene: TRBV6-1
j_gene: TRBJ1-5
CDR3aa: CASSEWAGYSNQPQHF

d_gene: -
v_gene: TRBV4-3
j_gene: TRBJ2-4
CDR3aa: CASSQGRTDLRNIQYF

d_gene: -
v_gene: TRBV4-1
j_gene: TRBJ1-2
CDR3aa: CASSLVGTDYGYTF

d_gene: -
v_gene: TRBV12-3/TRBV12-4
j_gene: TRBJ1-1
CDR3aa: CASSLVINTEAFF

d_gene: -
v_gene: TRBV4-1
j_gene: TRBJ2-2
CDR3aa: CASSQVRTGEGLFF

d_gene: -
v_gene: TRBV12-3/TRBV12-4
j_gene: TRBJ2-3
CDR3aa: CASSSRTDTQYF